Described below is a single T cell receptor beta chain sequence and its context. This entry comes from a study of blood T cell repertoires in COVID-19. Original processing notes: How many nucleated cells were present was estimated from reference gene primer amplification. Libraries were prepared by immunoSEQ multiplex PCR; TCRdb keeps only in-frame clonotypes and omits some of them. The V and J calls and clone size come from that table; D and trimming were worked out from the DNA. The sample contains tens of thousands of clones, approximately 85% of which appear only once. The V segment lost 3 bases and the J segment 1 base; nucleotides outside the gene matches: 5. This CDR3 spans 16 amino acids. CDR1 is MGHRA, CDR2 YSYEKL, per germline.

The chain carries TRBV4-1 and TRBJ1-3; the match to TRBD1 covers 8 bases. The sample taken for sequencing was peripheral blood. The TCR sequence derives from a man aged 60 to 75 with acute or convalescent COVID-19. The CDR3 DNA is TGCGCCAGCAGCCAGGACAGGGTTACTTCTGGAAACACCATATATTTT. Amino acid sequence: CASSQDRVTSGNTIYF.